This TCR beta chain was observed in a study of neurological immune-mediated disorders. TCRdb reanalysed the 5' RACE reads using MiXCR and keeps one entry per CDR3 protein. The repertoire has around 23,000 distinct CDR3 sequences, around 15% of them found once; the top ten carry approximately 16%. A single count supports this clonotype. The CDR3 sequence is 16 residues long. The germline CDR1 and CDR2 sequences are SGHTA and FQGTGA. The J segment lost 7 bases and the V segment lost 3 bases, leaving 8 bases of the junction unmatched. The sequencing sample was made of PBMCs. The chain carries TRBV7-3 and TRBJ2-1, with TRBD2 identical over 11 bases. The receptor was derived from a woman aged 40 to 49 with HTLV-1-associated myelopathy (HAM/TSP). The CDR3 loop is CASSFGLAGGGNEQFF. CDR3 sequence (DNA): TGTGCCAGCAGCTTTGGCCTAGCGGGGGGTGGAAATGAGCAGTTCTTC.